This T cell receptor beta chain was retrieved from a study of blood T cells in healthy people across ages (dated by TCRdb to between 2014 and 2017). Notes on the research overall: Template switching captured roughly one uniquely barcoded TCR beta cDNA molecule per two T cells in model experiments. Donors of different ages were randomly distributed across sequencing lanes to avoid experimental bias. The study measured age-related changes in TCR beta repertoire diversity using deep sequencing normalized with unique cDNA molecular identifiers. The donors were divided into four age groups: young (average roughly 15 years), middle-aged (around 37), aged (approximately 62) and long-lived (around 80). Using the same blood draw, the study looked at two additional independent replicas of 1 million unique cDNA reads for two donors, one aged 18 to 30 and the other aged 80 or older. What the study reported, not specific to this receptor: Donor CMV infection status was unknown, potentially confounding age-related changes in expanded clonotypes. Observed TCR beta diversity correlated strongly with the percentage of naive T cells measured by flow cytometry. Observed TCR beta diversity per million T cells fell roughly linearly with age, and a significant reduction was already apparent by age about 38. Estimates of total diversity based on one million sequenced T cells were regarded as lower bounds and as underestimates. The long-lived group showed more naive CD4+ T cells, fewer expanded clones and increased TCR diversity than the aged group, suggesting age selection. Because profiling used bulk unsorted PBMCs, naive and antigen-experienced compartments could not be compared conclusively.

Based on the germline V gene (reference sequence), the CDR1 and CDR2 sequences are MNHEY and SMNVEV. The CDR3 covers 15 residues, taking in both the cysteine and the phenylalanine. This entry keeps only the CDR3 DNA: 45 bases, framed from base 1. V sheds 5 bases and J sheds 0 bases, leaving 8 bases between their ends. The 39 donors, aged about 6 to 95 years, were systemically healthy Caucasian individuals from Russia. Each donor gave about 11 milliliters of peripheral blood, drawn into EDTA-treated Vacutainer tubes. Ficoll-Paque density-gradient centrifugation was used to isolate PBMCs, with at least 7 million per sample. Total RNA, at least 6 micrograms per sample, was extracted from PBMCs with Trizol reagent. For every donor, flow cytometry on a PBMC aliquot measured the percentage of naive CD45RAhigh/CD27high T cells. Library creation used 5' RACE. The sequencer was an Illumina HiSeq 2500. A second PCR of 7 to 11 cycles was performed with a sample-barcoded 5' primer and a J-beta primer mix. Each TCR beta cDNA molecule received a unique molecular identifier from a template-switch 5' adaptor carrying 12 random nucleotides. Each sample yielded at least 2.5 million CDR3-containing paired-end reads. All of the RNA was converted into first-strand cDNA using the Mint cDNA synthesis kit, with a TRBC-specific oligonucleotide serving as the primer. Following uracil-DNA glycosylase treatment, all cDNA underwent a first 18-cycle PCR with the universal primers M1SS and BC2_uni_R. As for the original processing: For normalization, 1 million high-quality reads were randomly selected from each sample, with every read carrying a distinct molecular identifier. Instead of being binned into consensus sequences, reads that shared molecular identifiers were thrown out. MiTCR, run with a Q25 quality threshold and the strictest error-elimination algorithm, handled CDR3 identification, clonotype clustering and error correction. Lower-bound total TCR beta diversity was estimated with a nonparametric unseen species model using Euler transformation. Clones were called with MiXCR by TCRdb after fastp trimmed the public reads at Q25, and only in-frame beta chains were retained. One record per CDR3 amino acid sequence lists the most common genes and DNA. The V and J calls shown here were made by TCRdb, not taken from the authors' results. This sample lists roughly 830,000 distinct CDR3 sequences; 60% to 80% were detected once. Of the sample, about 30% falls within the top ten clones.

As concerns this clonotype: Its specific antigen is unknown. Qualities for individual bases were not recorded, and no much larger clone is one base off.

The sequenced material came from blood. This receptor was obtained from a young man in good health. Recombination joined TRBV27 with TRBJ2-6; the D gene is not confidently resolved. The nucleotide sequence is TGTGCCAGCAGTACTACCCCCTCTGGGGCCAACGTCCTGACTTTC. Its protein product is CASSTTPSGANVLTF. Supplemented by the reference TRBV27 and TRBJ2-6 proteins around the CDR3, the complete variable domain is EAQVTQNPRYLITVTGKKLTVTCSQNMNHEYMSWYRQDPGLGLRQIYYSMNVEVTDKGDVPEGYKVSRKEKRNFPLILESPSPNQTSLYFCASSTTPSGANVLTFGAGSRLTVL.